The present T cell receptor beta chain was sequenced within a study of T cell responses to AZD1222 COVID-19 vaccine. Doses given second, at about 4 or about 12 weeks, were pooled. Study-wide points: At baseline, just five to seven AZD1222 recipients tested seropositive.

Only in-frame clones appear in the TCRdb table, and some are missing; sequencing was by immunoSEQ multiplex PCR. The sample has about 89,000 clones, about nine tenths seen once. Germline assignment: CDR1 GTSNPN and CDR2 SVGIG (reference sequence). This CDR3 region has 13 residues. With 5 bases removed from V and 3 bases from J, the gap between germline ends came to 13 bases. A remark on this clone: Its antigen is not identified.

The clonotype originates from an adult who received the AZD1222 COVID-19 vaccine. V and J are TRBV30 and TRBJ1-1; D gene ambiguous. The source material was peripheral blood, sampled 28 days after the second AZD1222 dose. The CDR3 region is CAWHTIRDTEAFF. CDR3 nucleotide sequence: TGTGCCTGGCATACGATCCGAGACACTGAAGCTTTCTTT.